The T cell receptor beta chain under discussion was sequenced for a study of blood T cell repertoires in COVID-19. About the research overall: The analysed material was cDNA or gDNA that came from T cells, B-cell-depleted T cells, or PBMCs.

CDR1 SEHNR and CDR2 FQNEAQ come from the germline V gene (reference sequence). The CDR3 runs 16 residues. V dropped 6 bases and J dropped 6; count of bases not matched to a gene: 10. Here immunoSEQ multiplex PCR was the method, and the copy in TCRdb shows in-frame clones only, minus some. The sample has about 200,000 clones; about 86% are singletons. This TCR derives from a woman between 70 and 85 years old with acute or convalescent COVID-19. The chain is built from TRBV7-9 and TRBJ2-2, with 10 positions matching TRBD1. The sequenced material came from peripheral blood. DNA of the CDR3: TGTGCCAGCAGGGTCACCGGGACAGGGGTCGCCGGGGAGCTGTTTTTT. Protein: CASRVTGTGVAGELFF.